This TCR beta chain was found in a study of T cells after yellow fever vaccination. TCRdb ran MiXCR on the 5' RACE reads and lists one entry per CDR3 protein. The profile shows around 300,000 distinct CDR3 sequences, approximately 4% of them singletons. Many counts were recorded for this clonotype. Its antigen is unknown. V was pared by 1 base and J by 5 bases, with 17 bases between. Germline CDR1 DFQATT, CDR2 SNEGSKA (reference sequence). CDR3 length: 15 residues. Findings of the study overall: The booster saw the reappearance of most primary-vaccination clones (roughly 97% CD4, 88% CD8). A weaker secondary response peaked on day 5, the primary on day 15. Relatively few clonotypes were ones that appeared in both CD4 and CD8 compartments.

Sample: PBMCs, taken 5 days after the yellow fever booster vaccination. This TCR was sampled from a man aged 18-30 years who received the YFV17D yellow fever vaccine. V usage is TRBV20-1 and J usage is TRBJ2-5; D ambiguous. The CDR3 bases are TGCAGTGCTAGAGGCCAAGGTGCTGGCCGTGAGACCCAGTACTTC. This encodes CSARGQGAGRETQYF.